A single sample is the source of the 25 T cell receptor beta chains below, sequenced in a study of cytomegalovirus exposure and HLA in healthy donors. Primers for the PCR totalled 60 Vbeta and 13 Jbeta. Sequencing was performed with immunoSEQ multiplex PCR; in TCRdb, only in-frame clones are kept and a portion is missing. This table has 62,000 or so clones, approximately 80% appearing once. The sequencing input was PBMCs. The receptors were sampled from a man aged 25 to 45 in good health and CMV-seronegative.

The V gene is TRBV7-8, the J gene TRBJ2-5; tentatively, D is TRBD1 (5 bases). Germline V gene data show CDR1 as SGHVS and CDR2 as FQNEAQ. The CDR3 has 14 amino acids. V was clipped by 3 bases and J by 1 base, with 9 bases between them. The CDR3 is CASSLRQRQETQYF. DNA for the CDR3: TGTGCCAGCAGCTTGCGACAGCGCCAAGAGACCCAGTACTTC.

The V call is TRBV7-6, the J call TRBJ1-1; the D gene is possibly TRBD1 (5 bases). CDR3 size: 14 residues. The germline V and J ends were trimmed by 3 bases and 5 bases, with 13 bases remaining between them. The germline CDR1 and CDR2 sequences are SGHVS and FNYEAQ. In DNA, the CDR3 is TGTGCCAGCAGCTTGGGGGGGAGCGGGACTGAAGCTTTCTTT. The encoded protein is CASSLGGSGTEAFF.

The chain recombines TRBV4-3 with TRBJ2-3; unclear D gene. This CDR3 comprises 14 residues. V was shortened by 1 base and J by 0 bases, with 5 bases between the two germline ends. Germline V CDR1 and CDR2: LGHNA, YSLEER. CDR3 amino acids: CASSQVASTDTQYF. In DNA form, the CDR3 reads TGCGCCAGCAGCCAAGTAGCTAGCACAGATACGCAGTATTTT.

This chain joins TRBV18 and TRBJ2-7, with D possibly matching TRBD1 (5 bases). V dropped 3 bases and J dropped 6 bases, with 9 bases sitting between them. The CDR3 sequence is 12 residues long. Germline values: CDR1 KGHSH, CDR2 LQKENI. CDR3: CASSPDKSEQYF. The CDR3, as DNA: TGTGCCAGCTCACCGGACAAATCCGAGCAGTACTTC.

The chain has TRBV4-3 and TRBJ1-3, with 9 positions matching TRBD1. V was clipped by 4 bases and J by 2 bases; unmatched bases: 3. The CDR3 has 15 residues. Germline assignment: CDR1 LGHNA and CDR2 YSLEER. The CDR3: CASSPGTGTGNTIYF. CDR3 bases: TGCGCCAGCAGCCCGGGGACAGGGACTGGAAACACCATATATTTT.

In this sample, this clone turned up a few times. V is TRBV10-3 and J is TRBJ2-2; 7 bases map to TRBD2. Germline assignment: CDR1 ENHRY and CDR2 SYGVKD. The CDR3 totals 13 residues. With 6 bases clipped from V and 3 bases from J, the junction kept 1 base outside the gene matches. Here the CDR3 reads CAIRGRDTGELFF. The DNA of the CDR3 is TGTGCCATCAGAGGGAGGGACACCGGGGAGCTGTTTTTT.

This chain joins TRBV7-6 and TRBJ2-1, with D possibly matching TRBD2 (5 bases). Trimming took off 1 base at V and 0 bases at J, with 13 bases between the two ends. The CDR3 has 17 amino acids. The germline CDR1 and CDR2 sequences are SGHVS and FNYEAQ. The CDR3 DNA reads as TGTGCCAGCAGCTTAGTCGGCGGGTCGAGCTCCTACAATGAGCAGTTCTTC. It yields the protein CASSLVGGSSSYNEQFF.

The rearrangement uses TRBV9 and TRBJ2-7, with TRBD2 matching 10 bases. This CDR3 region has 15 residues. V lost 0 bases, J lost 4 bases, and 4 bases stayed unmatched. Looked up from germline, CDR1 is SGDLS and CDR2 is YYNGEE. DNA for the CDR3: TGTGCCAGCAGCGTAGCGGCTAGCGGGAGTTACGAGCAGTACTTC. Its translation: CASSVAASGSYEQYF.

This rearrangement joins TRBV10-2 to TRBJ2-7, with 9 bases that match TRBD2. Germline lookup yields CDR1 WSHSY and CDR2 SAAADI. J gave up 0 bases and V 3 bases, and 9 bases lay outside the gene matches. There are 17 residues in the CDR3. The DNA of the CDR3 is TGCGCCAGCAGTGACTCTACGACTAGCGGAAGCTCCTACGAGCAGTACTTC. Translation gives CASSDSTTSGSSYEQYF.

This clone was found a few times. The V call is TRBV2, the J call TRBJ1-4; 8 bases agree with TRBD1. Germline V gene lookup returns CDR1 SNHLY and CDR2 FYNNEI. After removal of 5 bases from V and 13 bases from J, the junction contained 12 bases not matched to a gene. The CDR3 runs to 14 residues. In DNA, the CDR3 is TGTGCCAGCAGTCCCCGGGACAGGAAAGAGGGACTGTTTTTT. It translates to CASSPRDRKEGLFF.

The chain joins TRBV25-1 to TRBJ2-5; 13 nucleotides agree with TRBD2. Trimming at V came to 4 bases and at J to 3 bases, leaving 2 bases not matched to a gene. Germline assignment: CDR1 MGHDK and CDR2 SYGVNS. The CDR3 length is 15 residues. CDR3 residues: CASSVGTSGKETQYF. In DNA form, the CDR3 reads TGTGCCAGCAGTGTCGGGACTAGCGGGAAAGAGACCCAGTACTTC. The full variable domain, in which reference TRBV25-1 and TRBJ2-5 provide the parts outside the CDR3, is EADIYQTPRYLVIGTGKKITLECSQTMGHDKMYWYQQDPGMELHLIHYSYGVNSTEKGDLSSESTVSRIRTEHFPLTLESARPSHTSQYLCASSVGTSGKETQYFGPGTRLLVL.

This sequence joins TRBV5-6 and TRBJ1-6; D perhaps matches TRBD1 (5 bases). Trimming shortened V by 2 bases and J by 0 bases, and 12 bases separated the two germline ends. The CDR3 runs to 17 residues. Germline assignment: CDR1 SGHDT and CDR2 YYEEEE. The CDR3 here is CASSFDSSSSYNSPLHF. CDR3 nucleotides: TGTGCCAGCAGCTTCGACAGCAGCAGCTCCTATAATTCACCCCTCCACTTT.

The chain couples TRBV6-5 to TRBJ2-7; 9 bases line up with TRBD2. CDR3 length equals 14 residues. Trimming removed 6 bases from V and 3 bases from J; junction bases left unmatched: 6. The germline V gene has CDR1 MNHEY and CDR2 SVGAGI. CDR3 sequence: CASRRGLAFYEQYF. For the CDR3, the DNA is TGTGCCAGCAGACGGGGACTAGCTTTCTACGAGCAGTACTTC.

The rearrangement links TRBV4-1 to TRBJ2-6; D perhaps matches TRBD2 (6 bases). Germline V gene data show CDR1 as MGHRA and CDR2 as YSYEKL. Trimming shortened V by 2 bases and J by 2 bases, and 13 bases separated the two germline ends. The CDR3 is 17 amino acids. The CDR3, as DNA: TGCGCCAGCAGCCAAACCTCGGGCGGGGCTGGGGCCAACGTCCTGACTTTC. This codes for CASSQTSGGAGANVLTF.

The rearrangement links TRBV19 to TRBJ2-5; the match to TRBD1 covers 9 bases. This CDR3 is built from 16 residues. Germline assignment: CDR1 LNHDA and CDR2 SQIVND (reference sequence). After removal of 3 bases from V and 5 bases from J, the junction contained 10 bases not matched to a gene. The DNA for the CDR3 is TGTGCCAGTAGTATGCGGGGACAGGGCCCTAGGGAGACCCAGTACTTC. It translates to CASSMRGQGPRETQYF.

The chain combines TRBV5-4 with TRBJ2-7; 8 positions agree with TRBD2. Germline lookup yields CDR1 SGHNT and CDR2 YYREEE (reference sequence). Germline trimming cut 4 bases from V and 3 bases from J; bases unmatched to any gene: 3. The CDR3 length is 13 residues. The CDR3 is CASSAGGIYEQYF. As DNA, the CDR3 is TGTGCCAGCAGCGCGGGAGGAATCTACGAGCAGTACTTC.

This clone showed up just once. This chain uses TRBV12-5 with TRBJ1-5; tentatively, D is TRBD1 (6 bases). CDR3 length: 17 residues. Trimming removed 0 bases at V and 0 bases at J, with 12 bases between. Looked up from germline, CDR1 is LGHNT and CDR2 is FRNRAP. Here the CDR3 DNA reads TGTGCTAGTGGTTTGGTCCAGGGGACCCATAGCAATCAGCCCCAGCATTTT. Protein: CASGLVQGTHSNQPQHF. Variable domain in full (rest from reference TRBV12-5 and TRBJ1-5): DARVTQTPRHKVTEMGQEVTMRCQPILGHNTVFWYRQTMMQGLELLAYFRNRAPLDDSGMPKDRFSAEMPDATLATLKIQPSEPRDSAVYFCASGLVQGTHSNQPQHFGDGTRLSIL.

The V gene is TRBV12-5, the J gene TRBJ2-1; a weak D match, TRBD2 (5 bases). Trimming left V 4 bases short and J 7 bases short, with 17 bases between. The germline V gene has CDR1 LGHNT and CDR2 FRNRAP. CDR3 size: 15 residues. CDR3: CASGSGLPLGNEQFF. CDR3 sequence (DNA): TGTGCTAGTGGTTCTGGACTGCCTTTGGGTAATGAGCAGTTCTTC.

This chain joins TRBV5-1 and TRBJ2-3; D perhaps matches TRBD1 (6 bases). CDR3 length: 13 residues. Germline CDR1 and CDR2: SGHRS and YFSETQ. V was cut by 1 base and J by 5 bases, with 8 bases left in between. The CDR3 DNA is TGCGCCAGCAGCTTGCAGACAGGAGATACGCAGTATTTT. Protein product: CASSLQTGDTQYF.

J is TRBJ1-6 and V is TRBV19, with D possibly being TRBD1 (5 bases). The CDR3 has 15 residues. V lost 2 bases and J 8 bases, leaving 13 bases between the germline ends. Germline V lookup: CDR1 LNHDA, CDR2 SQIVND (reference sequence). The DNA of the CDR3 is TGTGCCAGTAGTATAATGGGAGGGGTCGATTCACCCCTCCACTTT. Its translation is CASSIMGGVDSPLHF.

The chain joins TRBV2 to TRBJ2-1; possibly TRBD2 for D (6 bases). CDR1 is SNHLY and CDR2 is FYNNEI in the germline V gene. The CDR3 totals 16 residues. Trimming took 6 bases from V and 1 from J, leaving 16 bases between them. The CDR3 region is CASRKPDGGSYNEQFF. CDR3 DNA: TGTGCCAGCAGGAAGCCGGACGGGGGTTCCTACAATGAGCAGTTCTTC.

The rearrangement uses TRBV7-2 and TRBJ2-5; no reliable D call. The better agreement between TRBJ2-7 and the DNA end casts doubt on the J call. Germline lookup yields CDR1 SGHTA and CDR2 FQGNSA. This CDR3 comprises 13 residues. Written as DNA, the CDR3 is TGTGCCAGCACCAGGCCCAACTCCTACGAGCAGTACTTC. It encodes CASTRPNSYEQYF.

This chain links TRBV19 with TRBJ2-1, with 8 bases aligning to TRBD1. The CDR3 has 15 residues. With V trimmed by 7 bases and J by 0 bases, 5 bases remained unmatched. Germline values: CDR1 LNHDA, CDR2 SQIVND (reference sequence). CDR3 DNA: TGTGCCAGTAAGGACAGGGAAAGCTCCTACAATGAGCAGTTCTTC. Translating it yields CASKDRESSYNEQFF.

This clone was detected a few times. The gene calls are TRBV4-3 and TRBJ2-7, with a weak D call TRBD2 (6 bases). The germline V gene has CDR1 LGHNA and CDR2 YSLEER. Trimming pared 0 bases from V and 12 bases from J, leaving 15 bases between. This CDR3 comprises 13 residues. This chain's CDR3 is CASSQDGSGLVYF. DNA for the CDR3: TGCGCCAGCAGCCAAGACGGGAGCGGGCTGGTGTACTTC.

V gene TRBV10-3 combines with J gene TRBJ2-5, with D tentatively TRBD2 (6 bases). The germline gives CDR1 ENHRY, CDR2 SYGVKD. The CDR3 loop spans 12 amino acids. Trimming left V 10 bases short and J 5 bases short, with 14 bases between. CDR3 region: CASQGLGETQYF. The CDR3 region has the DNA TGTGCCAGCCAGGGACTTGGGGAGACCCAGTACTTC.